The clone carrying this T cell receptor (beta chain) is categorized as medium-sized. The entry originates in a study of naive and memory T cell subsets. V lost 0 bases and J lost 3; bases outside the gene matches: 7. The CDR3 contains 17 residues. CDR1 MNHEY and CDR2 SVGEGT come from the germline V gene. Separate alpha and beta amplification began at the second PCR step. The beta constant-region primer was an equimolar mix of two oligonucleotides covering TRBC1 and TRBC2. Ligated cDNA was amplified by four rounds of PCR with nested alpha and beta constant-region primers and SP2. A single record per CDR3 protein comes from TCRdb applying MiXCR to the UMI-ligation and nested PCR reads. In the table there are some 8,000 distinct CDR3 sequences, around 28% of which are singletons.

This sequence was found in a human donor in good health. The V call is TRBV6-2 or TRBV6-3, the J call TRBJ2-3; 9 bases line up with TRBD2. Sequencing was done on a sample of CD8+ TEMRA cells from blood. The subset here: effector memory re-expressing CD45RA, CD45RA+ CD27-. CDR3 sequence reads: CASSYSSQREETDTQYF. Here the CDR3 DNA reads TGTGCCAGCAGTTACTCGTCACAGCGGGAGGAAACAGATACGCAGTATTTT.